One sample yielded the 30 T cell receptor beta chains listed below, sequenced in a study of shared T cell receptors in the human thymus (dated by TCRdb to the early 2020s). The library was produced with the immunoSEQ multiplex PCR assay. In TCRdb, the immuneACCESS table is reduced to in-frame sequences with V and J assigned. These tables do not hold every clone; where another copy was compared, an unresolved V gene accounts for under half, and the others remain unexplained. The sample contains about 660,000 clones, 70% to 90% of them found a single time. The ten largest make up 0.0094% of the sample. In addition, the sample was reused for a study of human thymus T cells.

Source material: thymocytes. Receptors were obtained from a boy in the first two years of life with a congenital heart defect. Donor details come from another sample of the same person, matched by shared clones.

The chain joins TRBV15 to TRBJ1-5, with D perhaps TRBD1 (5 bases). This CDR3 is 16 amino acids long. Per germline, CDR1 LNHNV and CDR2 YYDKDF (reference sequence). The V end was cut by 5 bases, the J end by 3 bases, with 17 bases between. The CDR3 here is CATSPYTQGYNQPQHF. In DNA, the CDR3 is TGTGCCACCAGCCCTTATACGCAGGGATACAATCAGCCCCAGCATTTT.

The V gene is TRBV10-3, the J gene TRBJ1-5; the match to TRBD1 covers 7 bases. Trimming at V came to 5 bases and at J to 0 bases, leaving 7 bases not matched to a gene. CDR3 length: 16 residues. CDR1 is ENHRY and CDR2 is SYGVKD in the germline V gene. The DNA of the CDR3 is TGTGCCATCAGTCGGGACAGAGGATATAGCAATCAGCCCCAGCATTTT. This translates into CAISRDRGYSNQPQHF.

V is TRBV9 and J is TRBJ2-3, with 8 positions matching TRBD2. This CDR3 region has 16 residues. Trimming removed 4 bases from V and 4 bases from J; junction bases left unmatched: 11. Germline V lookup: CDR1 SGDLS, CDR2 YYNGEE. CDR3 nucleotide sequence: TGTGCCAGCAGCTTGACCGGGACTAGTGCCGCAGATACGCAGTATTTT. Its translation is CASSLTGTSAADTQYF.

V gene TRBV4-3 combines with J gene TRBJ2-5; TRBD2 matches at 12 bases. Trimming at V came to 4 bases and at J to 5 bases, leaving 17 bases not matched to a gene. Germline V gives CDR1 LGHNA, CDR2 YSLEER. The CDR3 is 19 amino acids. The CDR3 loop is CASSPHGGASGGARETQYF. DNA for the CDR3: TGCGCCAGCAGCCCTCACGGAGGGGCTAGCGGGGGGGCCAGGGAGACCCAGTACTTC.

The J gene is TRBJ2-7, the V gene TRBV5-4, with 13 bases fitting TRBD2. The germline V gene encodes CDR1 SGHNT and CDR2 YYREEE (reference sequence). The length of the CDR3 is 19 residues. V shed 1 base, J shed 2 bases, and the junction held 12 bases outside the gene matches. The CDR3 DNA sequence: TGTGCCAGCAGCTTGCCTACTAGCGGGGGGGCCCTTTTAACCTACGAGCAGTACTTC. Its translation: CASSLPTSGGALLTYEQYF.

This clone was seen once. The chain employs TRBV5-8 and TRBJ2-1, with 9 bases that match TRBD2. The CDR3 runs 15 residues. V lost 0 bases, J lost 8 bases, and 6 bases stayed unmatched. Germline CDR1 SGHTS, CDR2 YDEGEE. CDR3 region: CASSLGAGGIDEQFF. CDR3 coding DNA: TGTGCCAGCAGCTTGGGAGCGGGGGGCATCGATGAGCAGTTCTTC.

V gene TRBV28 combines with J gene TRBJ2-7; 11 nucleotides agree with TRBD1. Trimming removed 7 bases from V and 3 bases from J; junction bases left unmatched: 8. The germline V gene encodes CDR1 MDHEN and CDR2 SYDVKM. This CDR3 has 15 residues. The CDR3 DNA follows: TGTGCCAGCAATAAAAGGGACAGGGGGATCTACGAGCAGTACTTC. Amino acid sequence: CASNKRDRGIYEQYF.

The rearrangement uses TRBV21-1 and TRBJ1-5; whether TRBD1, the table's D call, matches the DNA was not checked. TRBV21-1 is designated a pseudogene. The CDR3 has 20 amino acids. The DNA for the CDR3 is TGTGCCAGCAGCAAAAGGGTAGGGGACAGGGCCGACTATAGCAATCAGCCCCAGCATTTT. Protein sequence: CASSKRVGDRADYSNQPQHF.

The chain uses TRBV4-3 and TRBJ2-7, with 9 bases identical to TRBD1. The CDR3 is 15 residues long. Per germline, CDR1 LGHNA and CDR2 YSLEER. After removal of 3 bases from V and 2 bases from J, the junction contained 5 bases not matched to a gene. In DNA form, the CDR3 reads TGCGCCAGCAGCCACTGGACAGGGGACACCTACGAGCAGTACTTC. This translates into CASSHWTGDTYEQYF.

The J gene is TRBJ2-2, the V gene TRBV28, with D unclear. CDR3 length equals 15 residues. V was pared by 0 bases and J by 2 bases, with 7 bases between. The V gene's germline CDR1 is MDHEN and CDR2 SYDVKM. The CDR3 is CASSLCNSNTGELFF. The CDR3 DNA is TGTGCCAGCAGTTTATGCAACAGTAACACCGGGGAGCTGTTTTTT. Full variable domain (outside the CDR3, taken from reference TRBV28 and TRBJ2-2): DVKVTQSSRYLVKRTGEKVFLECVQDMDHENMFWYRQDPGLGLRLIYFSYDVKMKEKGDIPEGYSVSREKKERFSLILESASTNQTSMYLCASSLCNSNTGELFFGEGSRLTVL.

The rearrangement joins TRBV14 to TRBJ2-7; tentative D call: TRBD1 (6 bases). Germline CDR1 and CDR2: SGHDN and FVKESK. This CDR3 contains 15 residues. V was shortened by 4 bases and J by 3 bases, with 16 bases between the two germline ends. CDR3 DNA sequence: TGTGCCAGCAGCCTCCGATCAGGGGACCTCTACGAGCAGTACTTC. This codes for CASSLRSGDLYEQYF.

The chain is built from TRBV27 and TRBJ2-5; D unresolved. V was pared by 3 bases and J by 5 bases, with 10 bases between. Germline CDR1 reads MNHEY; CDR2 reads SMNVEV (reference sequence). CDR3 length equals 13 residues. CDR3 sequence: CASSFERRETQYF. CDR3 DNA sequence: TGTGCCAGCAGTTTTGAACGCCGGGAGACCCAGTACTTC.

The chain uses TRBV6-5 and TRBJ2-2; the match to TRBD2 covers 8 bases. V was pared by 2 bases and J by 5 bases, with 7 bases of the junction left unmatched. The CDR3 sequence is 16 residues long. Per germline, CDR1 MNHEY and CDR2 SVGAGI. CDR3 protein: CASSYDGGAGTGELFF. The CDR3 nucleotides are TGTGCCAGCAGTTACGACGGGGGGGCCGGTACCGGGGAGCTGTTTTTT.

The chain is built from TRBV7-9 and TRBJ1-1, with unresolved D. Trimming took 5 bases from V and 1 from J, leaving 17 bases between them. The germline gives CDR1 SEHNR, CDR2 FQNEAQ (reference sequence). This CDR3 region has 16 residues. The CDR3 DNA is TGTGCCAGCAGCCGGAGGATCGGACGGAGGAACACTGAAGCTTTCTTT. Protein sequence: CASSRRIGRRNTEAFF.

This clone was counted only a few times. V usage is TRBV7-2 and J usage is TRBJ1-5, with 8 bases identical to TRBD1. The CDR3 is 16 amino acids. Trimming at V came to 2 bases and at J to 2 bases, leaving 5 bases not matched to a gene. CDR1 SGHTA and CDR2 FQGNSA come from the germline V gene. The CDR3 protein is CASSLTDRGGNQPQHF. CDR3 coding DNA: TGTGCCAGCAGCTTAACCGACAGGGGCGGCAATCAGCCCCAGCATTTT.

The rearrangement uses TRBV28 and TRBJ1-5; no clear D. Trimming pared 7 bases from V and 7 bases from J, leaving 14 bases between. The CDR3 is 13 amino acids. CDR1 MDHEN and CDR2 SYDVKM come from the germline V gene. DNA of the CDR3: TGTGCCAGCATGGGCCAGGAATGGCAGCCCCAGCATTTT. Protein: CASMGQEWQPQHF. The whole variable domain, remainder taken from reference TRBV28 and TRBJ1-5, is DVKVTQSSRYLVKRTGEKVFLECVQDMDHENMFWYRQDPGLGLRLIYFSYDVKMKEKGDIPEGYSVSREKKERFSLILESASTNQTSMYLCASMGQEWQPQHFGDGTRLSIL.

V is TRBV5-5 and J is TRBJ2-1; TRBD2 might be the D (5 bases). This CDR3 has 13 amino acids. CDR1 is SGHKS and CDR2 is YYEKEE in the germline V gene (reference sequence). V was pared by 6 bases and J by 7 bases, with 14 bases between. The CDR3 here is CASTRGSRNEQFF. The DNA of the CDR3 is TGTGCCAGCACCCGGGGTAGCCGAAATGAGCAGTTCTTC.

The chain couples TRBV30 to TRBJ1-2; 7 bases are shared with TRBD1. V shed 0 bases and J 8 bases; nucleotides not matched to a gene: 18. This CDR3 has 17 residues. Germline V CDR1 and CDR2: GTSNPN, SVGIG (reference sequence). This CDR3 is CAWSVLSRDSEPAGYTF. The CDR3 bases are TGTGCCTGGAGTGTACTCTCCCGGGACAGTGAACCAGCCGGCTACACCTTC. The full variable domain, rest sourced from reference TRBV30 and TRBJ1-2, is SQTIHQWPATLVQPVGSPLSLECTVEGTSNPNLYWYRQAAGRGLQLLFYSVGIGQISSEVPQNLSASRPQDRQFILSSKKLLLSDSGFYLCAWSVLSRDSEPAGYTFGSGTRLTVV.

The V gene is TRBV7-9, the J gene TRBJ1-5; the D is unclear. Per the germline V gene, CDR1 is SEHNR and CDR2 is FQNEAQ (reference sequence). V was cut by 1 base and J by 0 bases, with 16 bases left in between. CDR3 length: 18 residues. CDR3 in amino acids: CASSLGPHPGYSNQPQHF. The DNA of the CDR3 is TGTGCCAGCAGCTTAGGCCCCCACCCCGGTTATAGCAATCAGCCCCAGCATTTT.

The rearrangement uses TRBV5-1 and TRBJ1-1; D might be TRBD1 (5 bases). Germline assignment: CDR1 SGHRS and CDR2 YFSETQ. CDR3 size: 18 residues. V lost 3 bases and J lost 6, with 27 bases in between. CDR3 sequence reads: CASSSRGRMAGGMAEAFF. CDR3 sequence (DNA): TGCGCCAGCAGCTCGCGGGGACGTATGGCGGGCGGGATGGCTGAAGCTTTCTTT.

The chain has TRBV4-1 and TRBJ1-5; TRBD1 might be the D (6 bases). Germline CDR1 reads MGHRA; CDR2 reads YSYEKL. With 2 bases removed from V and 4 bases from J, the gap between germline ends came to 12 bases. This CDR3 spans 15 amino acids. The CDR3 DNA is TGCGCCAGCAGCCAACTACAGGGTCGTAATCAGCCCCAGCATTTT. Protein: CASSQLQGRNQPQHF.

The V gene is TRBV6-5, the J gene TRBJ1-2, with 7 bases identical to TRBD1. With 0 bases clipped from V and 6 bases from J, the junction kept 4 bases outside the gene matches. Germline V gene data show CDR1 as MNHEY and CDR2 as SVGAGI. The CDR3 consists of 14 residues. The CDR3 sequence: CASSYSGTDNGYTF. CDR3 sequence (DNA): TGTGCCAGCAGTTACTCCGGGACAGACAATGGCTACACCTTC.

This clone was observed a single time. The rearrangement uses TRBV28 and TRBJ1-5, with 9 bases lining up with TRBD1. Germline V gives CDR1 MDHEN, CDR2 SYDVKM. The CDR3 contains 19 residues. V gave up 2 bases and J gave up 6 bases; unmatched junction bases: 17. Here the CDR3 DNA reads TGTGCCAGCAGTTTAGTTGTATCGGGACAGGGAGAAATTGGTCAGCCCCAGCATTTT. Residues: CASSLVVSGQGEIGQPQHF.

The chain recombines TRBV27 with TRBJ1-2; 7 positions agree with TRBD1. The CDR3 covers 17 residues. V dropped 2 bases and J dropped 1; count of bases not matched to a gene: 10. Germline V gene data show CDR1 as MNHEY and CDR2 as SMNVEV (reference sequence). The CDR3 sequence: CASSLGWTGARNYGYTF. The CDR3 DNA reads as TGTGCCAGCAGTTTAGGTTGGACAGGCGCCCGTAACTATGGCTACACCTTC.

The chain uses TRBV7-7 and TRBJ2-2; D may be TRBD1 (5 bases). This CDR3 contains 16 residues. The V gene's germline CDR1 is SSHAT and CDR2 FNYEAQ (reference sequence). Trimming cost V 5 bases and J 7 bases, with 20 bases left between them. The chain's CDR3 is CASSPSPYPTVGELFF. The CDR3 bases are TGTGCCAGCAGCCCGAGCCCCTATCCGACAGTCGGGGAGCTGTTTTTT.

This clone has a handful of counts. The CDR3 DNA sequence: TGTGCCAGCAGTCCGTCAAAAACTATCCGGACTGAAGCTTTCTTT. Translation: CASSPSKTIRTEAFF. This chain joins TRBV27 and TRBJ1-1; D is unresolved. Trimming removed 5 bases from V and 5 bases from J, with 18 bases in between. The CDR3 is 15 residues long. CDR1 is MNHEY, CDR2 SMNVEV, per germline (reference sequence).

This clone was seen a handful of times. This chain uses TRBV29-1 with TRBJ1-1; D might be TRBD1 (5 bases). Germline values: CDR1 SQVTM, CDR2 ANQGSEA. V was pared by 2 bases and J by 1 base, with 8 bases between. The CDR3 has 13 residues. In nucleotides, the CDR3 is TGCAGCGTTGAAACGGACAAGAACACTGAAGCTTTCTTT. Translation gives CSVETDKNTEAFF.

This sequence joins TRBV11-2 and TRBJ1-4, with D tentatively TRBD1 (5 bases). The CDR3 totals 16 residues. The germline gives CDR1 SGHAT, CDR2 FQNNGV. Between the trimmed V and J ends, which lost 5 bases and 0 bases, there was a span of 13 bases. The CDR3 nucleotides are TGTGCCAGCAGCCACAGGACGGAGACAACTAATGAAAAACTGTTTTTT. It encodes CASSHRTETTNEKLFF.

With respect to this clone: The same CDR3 arises from other DNA sequences in this sample as well. The chain joins TRBV7-3 to TRBJ1-1, with TRBD1 as a possible D gene (6 bases). Trimming removed 5 bases at V and 2 bases at J, with 9 bases between. The CDR3 covers 13 residues. CDR1 is SGHTA and CDR2 is FQGTGA in the germline V gene. This CDR3 is CASSPQGNTEAFF. The CDR3 bases are TGTGCCAGCAGCCCACAGGGTAACACTGAAGCTTTCTTT.

J is TRBJ1-5 and V is TRBV7-2; D might be TRBD1 (6 bases). Germline assignment: CDR1 SGHTA and CDR2 FQGNSA. Trimming took 3 bases from V and 0 from J, leaving 21 bases between them. This CDR3 is 19 amino acids long. CDR3 region: CASSFQGSTDRNSNQPQHF. The CDR3 nucleotides are TGTGCCAGCAGCTTTCAGGGGTCTACTGACAGGAATAGCAATCAGCCCCAGCATTTT.